This T cell receptor beta chain was captured in a study of blood T cell repertoires in COVID-19. At the level of the study: The cDNA or gDNA used as material had been derived from T cells, B-cell-depleted T cells, or PBMCs.

This clone was seen a few times. Adults between about 18 and 95 years of age took part from 20 to 25 US areas. The study assigned cohorts using participant-reported clinical history. As originally analysed: The assay estimated nucleated cells by amplifying reference gene primers. The protocol was immunoSEQ multiplex PCR, while the TCRdb copy is restricted to in-frame clones and leaves out a portion. D and trimming were read from the DNA, whereas the V and J calls and clone size are those reported in that table. The sample yields fewer than 250,000 clones, about four fifths seen once. The material sequenced was PBMCs or T cells enriched from blood (not recorded which). This TCR derives from a woman in her forties or fifties with acute COVID-19.

This chain's CDR3 is CASSPASGINEQFF. The CDR3 DNA reads as TGCGCCAGCAGCCCGGCTAGCGGGATAAATGAGCAGTTCTTC. This sequence joins TRBV4-1 and TRBJ2-1; 9 nucleotides match TRBD2. Germline V gives CDR1 MGHRA, CDR2 YSYEKL. This CDR3 spans 14 amino acids. Losses at the gene ends were 4 bases for V and 7 bases for J; bases not matched to a gene: 5.